This TCR beta chain was identified in a study of blood T cell repertoires in COVID-19 (dated by TCRdb to the early 2020s). Study-wide context: Samples from collaborators originated in the United States, Italy and Spain and spanned both the acute and convalescent phases of COVID-19. The material from the prospective study consisted of cDNA or gDNA derived from T cells, B-cell-depleted T cells, or PBMCs. Deeply sampled blood TCRbeta repertoires from subjects exposed to, actively infected with, or recovered from COVID-19 were included in the dataset. The repertoires were made available in a free public database intended to serve as a resource for research on the immune response to SARS-CoV-2. Samples were obtained from the ongoing ImmuneRACE study (first 160 participants) and from about 1,300 subjects provided by 6 global collaborators. Nearly every sample came with metadata listing a de-identified subject ID, COVID-19 status, age in years and sex. Where HLA class I and class II types were available, the types were taken from metadata supplied by the sample provider, not from assay-based typing.

The investigation overall reported the following: Clinical and demographic metadata were provided uncurated, with the amount varying by source and participant.

This clone was recorded once. Its antigen remains unidentified. Qualities for individual bases were not recorded, and no much larger clone is one base off. In the prospective study, participants were about 18 to 95 years old, resided in 25 or so geographic areas of the United States, and were enrolled through a virtual design. Cohort assignment in the prospective study relied on participant-reported clinical history from a screening survey and a study questionnaire. For ImmuneRACE Cohort 3, a participant was defined as recovered based on two consecutive negative NP/OP PCR tests, clearance by a healthcare professional, or resolution of symptoms. Each participant in the prospective study had whole blood, serum and a nasopharyngeal or oropharyngeal swab collected by mobile phlebotomists. Over a roughly 2-month period, participants in the prospective study had the option of providing additional blood draws and questionnaires. Blood samples from the prospective study were shipped frozen or at room temperature prior to DNA extraction.

Taken from the germline V gene, the CDR1 and CDR2 loops are MNHEY and SVGEGT. Inclusive of the bounding cysteine and phenylalanine, the CDR3 is 12 residues long. Only the CDR3 portion is preserved as DNA: 36 bases, with reading frame beginning at the first base. Deletion took 5 bases off V and 3 bases off J, with a span of 8 bases between the germline ends. The immunoSEQ Assay, a bias-controlled multiplex PCR, was used to amplify TCRbeta CDR3 regions from genomic DNA. The paper's data handling went like this. Within the assay, amplification of reference gene primers was used to estimate how many nucleated cells each sample contained. Sequence reads were collapsed and filtered to measure the absolute abundance of every unique TCRbeta CDR3 rearrangement. For each sample, productive Simpson clonality was calculated as the square root of Simpson's diversity index over productive rearrangements. TCRdb carries this immuneACCESS record with in-frame sequences only. Its versions omit some clonotypes, under half of them owing to an unresolved V gene in the studies checked, with the rest unexplained. The V and J calls and clone size are taken from that table; D and trimming were inferred from the DNA. This sample lists 350,000 to 400,000 clones; 80% to 90% were detected once. The ten top clones hold 0.95% to 1.1% of the sample.

The V gene is TRBV6-2 or TRBV6-3 and the J gene is TRBJ2-7, with the D gene too uncertain to name. Material: PBMCs or T cells enriched from blood (not recorded which). This sequence originates from a man aged 18 to 30 who had recovered from COVID-19. The CDR3 reads CASSASSYEQYF. In nucleotide form, the sequence is TGTGCCAGCAGTGCCTCGAGCTACGAGCAGTACTTC.